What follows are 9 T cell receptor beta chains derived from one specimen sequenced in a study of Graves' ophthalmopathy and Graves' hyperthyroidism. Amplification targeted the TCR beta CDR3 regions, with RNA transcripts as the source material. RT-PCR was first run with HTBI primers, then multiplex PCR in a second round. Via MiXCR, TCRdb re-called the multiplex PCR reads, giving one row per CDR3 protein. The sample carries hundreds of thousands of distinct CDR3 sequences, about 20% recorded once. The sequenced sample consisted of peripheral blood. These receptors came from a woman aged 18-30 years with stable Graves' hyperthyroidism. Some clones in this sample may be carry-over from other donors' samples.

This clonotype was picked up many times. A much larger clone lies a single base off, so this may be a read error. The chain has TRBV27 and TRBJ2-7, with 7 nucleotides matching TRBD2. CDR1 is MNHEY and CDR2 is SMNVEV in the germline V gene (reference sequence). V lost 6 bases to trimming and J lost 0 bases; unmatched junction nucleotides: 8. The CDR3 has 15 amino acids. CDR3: CASSPLALSSYEQYF. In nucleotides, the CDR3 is TGTGCCAGCAGCCCACTAGCGCTCAGCTCCTACGAGCAGTACTTC.

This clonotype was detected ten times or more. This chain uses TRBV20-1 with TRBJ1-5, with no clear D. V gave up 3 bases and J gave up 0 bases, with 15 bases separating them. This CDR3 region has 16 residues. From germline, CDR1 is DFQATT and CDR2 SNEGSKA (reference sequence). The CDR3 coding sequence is TGCAGTGCTAGCAAGGGAGGACTGACTAGCAATCAGCCCCAGCATTTT. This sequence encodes CSASKGGLTSNQPQHF.

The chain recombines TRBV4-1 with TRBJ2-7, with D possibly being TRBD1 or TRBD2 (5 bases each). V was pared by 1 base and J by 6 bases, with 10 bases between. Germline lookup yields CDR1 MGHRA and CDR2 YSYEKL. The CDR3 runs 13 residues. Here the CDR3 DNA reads TGCGCCAGCAGCCAAGGAGGGGCGGGCGAGCAGTACTTC. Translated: CASSQGGAGEQYF.

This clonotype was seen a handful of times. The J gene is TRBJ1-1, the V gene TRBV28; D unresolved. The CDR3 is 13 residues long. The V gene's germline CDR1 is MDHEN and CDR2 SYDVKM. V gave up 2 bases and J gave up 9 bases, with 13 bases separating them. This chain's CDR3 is CASSLLSIPKAFF. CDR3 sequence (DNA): TGTGCCAGCAGTTTACTCTCGATCCCTAAAGCTTTCTTT.

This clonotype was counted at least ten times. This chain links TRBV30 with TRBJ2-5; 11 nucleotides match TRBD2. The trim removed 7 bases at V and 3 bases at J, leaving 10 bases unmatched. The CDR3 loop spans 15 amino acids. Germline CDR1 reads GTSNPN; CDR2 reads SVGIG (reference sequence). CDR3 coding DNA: TGTGCCTATCTAGCGGGGGGACACGAAAAAGAGACCCAGTACTTC. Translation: CAYLAGGHEKETQYF.

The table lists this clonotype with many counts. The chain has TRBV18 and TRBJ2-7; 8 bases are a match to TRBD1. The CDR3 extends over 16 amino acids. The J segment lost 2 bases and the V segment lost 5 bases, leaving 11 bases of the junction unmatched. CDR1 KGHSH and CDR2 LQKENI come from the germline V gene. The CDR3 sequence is CASSAATGVTTYEQYF. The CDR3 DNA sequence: TGTGCCAGCTCAGCCGCGACAGGGGTAACCACCTACGAGCAGTACTTC.

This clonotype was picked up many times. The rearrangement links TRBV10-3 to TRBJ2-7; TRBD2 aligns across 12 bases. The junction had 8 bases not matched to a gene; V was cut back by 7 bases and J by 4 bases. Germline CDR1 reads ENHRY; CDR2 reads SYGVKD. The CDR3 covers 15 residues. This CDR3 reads CAITRTSGTGYEQYF. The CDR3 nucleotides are TGTGCCATCACCAGGACTAGCGGGACCGGTTACGAGCAGTACTTC.

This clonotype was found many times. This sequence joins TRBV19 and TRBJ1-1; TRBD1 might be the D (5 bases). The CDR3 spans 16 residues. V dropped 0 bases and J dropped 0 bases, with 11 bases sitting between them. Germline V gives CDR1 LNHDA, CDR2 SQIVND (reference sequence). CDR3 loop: CASSIDRAGMNTEAFF. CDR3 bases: TGTGCCAGTAGTATAGACAGGGCCGGGATGAACACTGAAGCTTTCTTT.

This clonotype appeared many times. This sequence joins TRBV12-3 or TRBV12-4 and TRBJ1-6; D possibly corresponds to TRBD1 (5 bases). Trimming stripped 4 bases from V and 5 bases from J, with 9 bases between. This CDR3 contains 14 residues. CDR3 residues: CASSSGPHNSPLHF. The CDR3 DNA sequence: TGTGCCAGCAGTTCGGGACCCCATAATTCACCCCTCCACTTT.